One sample yielded the 30 T cell receptor beta chains listed below, sequenced in a study. TCRdb processed the 5' RACE reads anew with MiXCR; each CDR3 protein has one entry. The profile shows tens of thousands of distinct CDR3 sequences, 25% to 30% of them singletons. The specimen sequenced was naive CD4+ T cells sorted from blood. The subset: naive CD4+ T cells, CD4+CD45RA+CD25-. The receptors come from a female donor with breast cancer.

This chain connects TRBV2 to TRBJ1-5; D is possibly TRBD1 (6 bases). The CDR3 has 14 amino acids. V was shortened by 4 bases and J by 4 bases, with 11 bases between the two germline ends. The germline V gene has CDR1 SNHLY and CDR2 FYNNEI. In nucleotides, the CDR3 is TGTGCCAGCAGTGGTGTAGGGGGAAATCAGCCCCAGCATTTT. Residues: CASSGVGGNQPQHF. Complete variable domain (other parts from reference TRBV2 and TRBJ1-5): EPEVTQTPSHQVTQMGQEVILRCVPISNHLYFYWYRQILGQKVEFLVSFYNNEISEKSEIFDDQFSVERPDGSNFTLKIRSTKLEDSAMYFCASSGVGGNQPQHFGDGTRLSIL.

The genes are TRBV3-1 and TRBJ1-5; D is unresolved. Deletions cut 4 bases from V and 7 bases from J, with 11 bases between. Germline V gives CDR1 LGHDT, CDR2 YNNKEL (reference sequence). This CDR3 has 13 amino acids. The CDR3 DNA follows: TGTGCCAGCAGCCCCAGTTTATTACAGCCCCAGCATTTT. Encoded protein: CASSPSLLQPQHF.

The chain links TRBV4-2 to TRBJ2-3, with TRBD2 matching 8 bases. CDR3 length equals 16 residues. V shed 4 bases, J shed 1 base, and the junction held 7 bases outside the gene matches. The germline gives CDR1 LGHNA, CDR2 YNFKEQ. CDR3 DNA: TGTGCCAGCAGCCCCTATGGAGCGGGAGGCACAGATACGCAGTATTTT. Translating it yields CASSPYGAGGTDTQYF.

The chain links TRBV3-1 to TRBJ1-1, with TRBD1 as a possible D gene (5 bases). Per germline, CDR1 LGHDT and CDR2 YNNKEL (reference sequence). The V and J ends lost 1 base and 9 bases respectively, with 6 bases between them. This CDR3 region has 11 residues. This CDR3 is CASSQGQKAFF. The CDR3 DNA is TGTGCCAGCAGCCAAGGACAGAAAGCTTTCTTT.

This clonotype was picked up a small number of times. The rearrangement links TRBV12-3 or TRBV12-4 to TRBJ2-5; a possible D gene is TRBD2 (6 bases). V was trimmed by 2 bases and J by 6 bases, leaving 16 bases between them. CDR3 length: 15 amino acids. For the CDR3, the DNA is TGTGCCAGCAGTTTAACGGGGACTGCCGGACAGACCCAGTACTTC. Encoded protein: CASSLTGTAGQTQYF.

The chain combines TRBV4-2 with TRBJ1-1, with D uncertain. Germline CDR1 and CDR2: LGHNA and YNFKEQ. Trimming pared 0 bases from V and 5 bases from J, leaving 22 bases between. The CDR3 sequence is 18 residues long. CDR3 DNA sequence: TGTGCCAGCAGCCAAGATTCCCCGATGGCGGGCTCTTTTACTGAAGCTTTCTTT. Its protein is CASSQDSPMAGSFTEAFF.

V usage is TRBV7-3 and J usage is TRBJ1-1; D is unresolved. This CDR3 region has 17 residues. Germline CDR1 reads SGHTA; CDR2 reads FQGTGA. Trimming pared 5 bases from V and 1 base from J, leaving 20 bases between. CDR3 DNA: TGTGCCAGCAGCCCTGAGGTAGGGCTTACATGGAACACTGAAGCTTTCTTT. It specifies CASSPEVGLTWNTEAFF.

The V call is TRBV11-2, the J call TRBJ2-1, with 8 positions matching TRBD2. V was pared by 5 bases and J by 1 base, with 4 bases of the junction left unmatched. The CDR3 extends over 15 amino acids. CDR1 and CDR2 (germline): SGHAT, FQNNGV. The CDR3, as DNA: TGTGCCAGCAGCATTCGGGAGGGATCCTACAATGAGCAGTTCTTC. Protein sequence: CASSIREGSYNEQFF. The full variable domain, rest sourced from reference TRBV11-2 and TRBJ2-1, is EAGVAQSPRYKIIEKRQSVAFWCNPISGHATLYWYQQILGQGPKLLIQFQNNGVVDDSQLPKDRFSAERLKGVDSTLKIQPAKLEDSAVYLCASSIREGSYNEQFFGPGTRLTVL.

This clonotype has a handful of counts. The V gene is TRBV12-3 or TRBV12-4, the J gene TRBJ1-6, with D possibly TRBD1 on 5 matching bases. The CDR3 is made up of 15 amino acids. V was pared by 4 bases and J by 6 bases, with 13 bases between. The CDR3 loop reads CASSSSGVGNSPLHF. The CDR3 DNA reads TGTGCCAGCAGTTCGTCGGGGGTGGGTAATTCACCCCTCCACTTT.

This clonotype was detected ten times or more. This rearrangement joins TRBV7-3 to TRBJ1-1; D uncertain. Trimming pared 5 bases from V and 0 bases from J, leaving 10 bases between. This CDR3 region has 14 residues. Germline V gives CDR1 SGHTA, CDR2 FQGTGA. The CDR3 sequence: CASSPGPMNTEAFF. The CDR3 DNA is TGTGCCAGCAGCCCCGGGCCCATGAACACTGAAGCTTTCTTT.

This clonotype was counted between two and nine times. The CDR3 end shows no conserved phenylalanine or tryptophan, and so a read error is likely. The chain uses TRBV4-2 and TRBJ2-2; tentative D call: TRBD1 (6 bases). The germline CDR1 and CDR2 sequences are LGHNA and YNFKEQ. The CDR3 spans 16 residues. V shed 0 bases and J shed 2 bases, with 10 bases lying between them. The DNA for the CDR3 is TGTGCCAGCAGCCAAGAAGCAGGGGCAAACACCGGGGAGCTGTTTTCT. As protein: CASSQEAGANTGELFS.

As to this clonotype: An end of the junction differs from the germline gene, which may be a read error. The genes are TRBV5-1 and TRBJ2-5, with a weak D call TRBD2 (6 bases). Germline lookup yields CDR1 SGHRS and CDR2 YFSETQ. This CDR3 comprises 14 residues. Written as DNA, the CDR3 is TGCGCCAGCGGCTTGGATATGACCGGGGGGACCCAGTACTTC. Its translation is CASGLDMTGGTQYF.

This clonotype showed up just a few times. V gene TRBV6-6 combines with J gene TRBJ2-7; 7 bases fit TRBD2. This CDR3 is built from 14 residues. Trimming removed 6 bases from V and 3 bases from J; junction bases left unmatched: 8. Germline CDR1 and CDR2: MNHNY and SVGAGI (reference sequence). The CDR3 DNA reads TGTGCCAGCAGCCAAGCGGGGCCTTTCTACGAGCAGTACTTC. Protein: CASSQAGPFYEQYF.

The chain uses TRBV7-2 and TRBJ2-3; D possibly corresponds to TRBD2 (5 bases). Germline CDR1 reads SGHTA; CDR2 reads FQGNSA. The length of the CDR3 is 15 residues. With 4 bases removed from V and 2 bases from J, the gap between germline ends came to 13 bases. This chain's CDR3 is CASSSLSGITDTQYF. DNA for the CDR3: TGTGCCAGCAGCTCCCTGAGCGGAATCACAGATACGCAGTATTTT.

This chain joins TRBV7-2 and TRBJ1-4; unclear D gene. CDR1 is SGHTA and CDR2 is FQGNSA in the germline V gene. V was trimmed by 1 base and J by 4 bases, leaving 16 bases between them. The CDR3 covers 17 residues. The CDR3 bases are TGTGCCAGCAGCTTAGGACGCTGGGCCTCGTATAATGAAAAACTGTTTTTT. Protein product: CASSLGRWASYNEKLFF. The full variable domain, in which reference TRBV7-2 and TRBJ1-4 provide the parts outside the CDR3, is GAGVSQSPSNKVTEKGKDVELRCDPISGHTALYWYRQSLGQGLEFLIYFQGNSAPDKSGLPSDRFSAERTGGSVSTLTIQRTQQEDSAVYLCASSLGRWASYNEKLFFGSGTQLSVL.

This clonotype was seen many times. The V call is TRBV28, the J call TRBJ2-7; D gene ambiguous. V was pared by 6 bases and J by 3 bases, with 6 bases between. The CDR3 is 11 residues long. The germline CDR1 and CDR2 sequences are MDHEN and SYDVKM. Here the CDR3 reads CASSRSYEQYF. The CDR3 nucleotides are TGTGCCAGCAGCCGCAGCTACGAGCAGTACTTC.

V gene TRBV29-1 combines with J gene TRBJ2-1, with 8 bases that match TRBD2. With 1 base clipped from V and 7 bases from J, the junction kept 9 bases outside the gene matches. This CDR3 region has 15 residues. Germline lookup yields CDR1 SQVTM and CDR2 ANQGSEA. The CDR3 reads CSVEVPAGARNEQFF. CDR3 nucleotide sequence: TGCAGCGTTGAAGTCCCAGCGGGAGCAAGGAATGAGCAGTTCTTC.

The rearrangement links TRBV20-1 to TRBJ2-3, with TRBD1 identical over 7 bases. The germline gives CDR1 DFQATT, CDR2 SNEGSKA (reference sequence). The CDR3 runs 17 residues. Germline trimming cut 3 bases from V and 3 bases from J; bases unmatched to any gene: 15. The chain's CDR3 is CSARRDRVKRRTDTQYF. In DNA form, the CDR3 reads TGCAGTGCTAGGCGTGACAGGGTAAAGAGGAGGACAGATACGCAGTATTTT.

This clonotype has a handful of counts. The chain is built from TRBV20-1 and TRBJ1-5, with D possibly being TRBD1 (6 bases). Germline CDR1 is DFQATT and CDR2 is SNEGSKA (reference sequence). The CDR3 is 12 residues long. Between the trimmed V and J ends, which lost 7 bases and 4 bases, there was a span of 11 bases. CDR3 DNA: TGCAGTGGAGGACAGCCTAATCAGCCCCAGCATTTT. As protein: CSGGQPNQPQHF.

This clonotype has a handful of counts. The rearrangement uses TRBV20-1 and TRBJ2-1; TRBD1 aligns across 7 bases. The trim removed 6 bases at V and 4 bases at J, leaving 12 bases unmatched. Germline V gives CDR1 DFQATT, CDR2 SNEGSKA (reference sequence). The CDR3 is 15 amino acids. CDR3 sequence (DNA): TGCAGTGCGGATAAAGGGGGCTCACGGTACAATGAGCAGTTCTTC. This sequence encodes CSADKGGSRYNEQFF.

CDR3 in DNA: TGCGCCAGCAGCCCGGGGGGGGGCAACTATGGCTACACCTTC. The encoded protein is CASSPGGGNYGYTF. This chain links TRBV5-1 with TRBJ1-2; a weak D match, TRBD1 (6 bases). This CDR3 comprises 14 residues. Trimming removed 4 bases from V and 2 bases from J, with 12 bases in between. CDR1 and CDR2 (germline): SGHRS, YFSETQ.

This clonotype came up a few times. V and J are TRBV3-1 and TRBJ1-2, with D uncertain. V lost 5 bases to trimming and J lost 0 bases, with 13 bases between them. Germline V CDR1 and CDR2: LGHDT, YNNKEL (reference sequence). This CDR3 has 15 residues. This CDR3 reads CASSGRLISNYGYTF. CDR3 in DNA: TGTGCCAGCAGCGGCCGACTAATTTCTAACTATGGCTACACCTTC.

This rearrangement joins TRBV12-3 or TRBV12-4 to TRBJ1-6; D ambiguous. The CDR3 is made up of 12 amino acids. The ends were cut back, 1 base at V and 10 bases at J, with 5 bases in the middle. The CDR3 region is CASSLDLSPLHF. The CDR3, as DNA: TGTGCCAGCAGTTTAGATCTATCACCCCTCCACTTT.

This clonotype was counted many times. The chain has TRBV5-1 and TRBJ1-2, with D possibly matching TRBD1 (6 bases). The germline CDR1 and CDR2 sequences are SGHRS and YFSETQ. Deletions cut 4 bases from V and 4 bases from J, with 11 bases between. The CDR3 runs 13 residues. CDR3 DNA sequence: TGCGCCAGCAGCCAGGGACATCCCTATGGCTACACCTTC. It specifies CASSQGHPYGYTF.

In this sample, this clonotype turned up many times. The V gene is TRBV5-4, the J gene TRBJ2-2; D gene unclear. V was trimmed by 5 bases and J by 5 bases, leaving 7 bases between them. The CDR3 has 12 amino acids. The germline V gene has CDR1 SGHNT and CDR2 YYREEE (reference sequence). Here the CDR3 DNA reads TGTGCCAGCAGTCAGGATACCGGGGAGCTGTTTTTT. Its translation is CASSQDTGELFF.

Regarding this clonotype: An end of the junction differs from the germline gene, which may be a read error. The CDR3 DNA reads as TGTACCAGCAGTTTGAACGGGGGCTCCGCGACCCAGTACTTC. Protein: CTSSLNGGSATQYF. The chain has TRBV12-3 or TRBV12-4 and TRBJ2-5; perhaps D is TRBD1 or TRBD2 (6 bases each). The CDR3 is 14 amino acids.

The J gene is TRBJ2-1, the V gene TRBV7-3; D gene unclear. Between the trimmed V and J ends, which lost 5 bases and 5 bases, there was a span of 10 bases. Per the germline V gene, CDR1 is SGHTA and CDR2 is FQGTGA. This CDR3 is built from 13 residues. CDR3 in DNA: TGTGCCAGCAGCCAAGAGCGTAACAATGAGCAGTTCTTC. It is translated as CASSQERNNEQFF.

As concerns this clonotype: A much larger clone is a single base away; this may be a read error. This chain links TRBV12-3 or TRBV12-4 with TRBJ2-1, with a weak D call TRBD1 (5 bases). The CDR3 has 12 amino acids. CDR3 region: CASSYRPNEQLF. CDR3 DNA: TGTGCCAGCAGTTACAGGCCCAATGAGCAGCTCTTC.

The rearrangement links TRBV24-1 to TRBJ2-2, with D possibly matching TRBD1 (6 bases). The CDR3 is made up of 15 amino acids. The V gene's germline CDR1 is KGHDR and CDR2 SFDVKD. The V end was cut by 4 bases, the J end by 4 bases, with 12 bases between. CDR3 region: CATSDIRGTTGELFF. CDR3 in DNA: TGTGCCACCAGTGACATCAGGGGTACCACCGGGGAGCTGTTTTTT.

As concerns this clonotype: The junction differs from germline at one of its ends, possibly a read error. CDR3 nucleotide sequence: TGTGCCGGCAGTTCCCGGGACACCTATAATTCACCCCTCCACTTT. It encodes CAGSSRDTYNSPLHF. The chain is built from TRBV12-3 or TRBV12-4 and TRBJ1-6; D possibly corresponds to TRBD1 (6 bases). This CDR3 region has 15 residues.